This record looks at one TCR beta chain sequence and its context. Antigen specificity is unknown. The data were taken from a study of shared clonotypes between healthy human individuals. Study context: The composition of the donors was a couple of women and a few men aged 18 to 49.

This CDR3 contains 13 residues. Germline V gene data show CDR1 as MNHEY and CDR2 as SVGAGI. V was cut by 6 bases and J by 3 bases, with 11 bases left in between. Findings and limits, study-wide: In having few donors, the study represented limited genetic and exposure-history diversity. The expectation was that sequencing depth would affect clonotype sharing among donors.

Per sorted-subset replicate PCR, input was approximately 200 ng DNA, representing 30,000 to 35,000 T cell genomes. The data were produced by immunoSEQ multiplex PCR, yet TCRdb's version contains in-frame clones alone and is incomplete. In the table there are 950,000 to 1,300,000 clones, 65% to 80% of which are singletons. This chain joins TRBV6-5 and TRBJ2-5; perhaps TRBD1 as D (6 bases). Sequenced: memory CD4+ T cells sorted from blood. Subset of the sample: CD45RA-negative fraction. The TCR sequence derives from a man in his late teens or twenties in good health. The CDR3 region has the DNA TGTGCCAGCAGCCCCTACAGGGAAGAGACCCAGTACTTC. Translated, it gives CASSPYREETQYF.